The rows below give T cell receptor beta chains drawn from one sample of a study of blood T cell repertoires in COVID-19. Only in-frame clones appear in the TCRdb table, and some are missing; sequencing was by immunoSEQ multiplex PCR. The profile shows approximately 210,000 clones, around 80% of them singletons. Sequencing was carried out using peripheral blood. These receptors all stem from a human donor in a cohort sampled during active COVID-19. Both conserved end residues are part of each CDR3. A D gene is named only where the DNA matches it firmly. A clone size is listed for some rows: how often the clone was seen (once, few, many), or a class if it is expanded.

TRBJ1-5 once 15 . TRBV9 CASSLTGQGGQPQHF TGTGCCAGCTCCTTAACTGGGCAGGGAGGTCAGCCCCAGCATTTT
TRBJ2-1 . 14 . TRBV9 CASSPPGSYNEQFF TGTGCCAGCAGCCCTCCCGGGTCCTACAATGAGCAGTTCTTC
TRBJ2-2 . 13 . TRBV12-3/TRBV12-4 CASSRQGTGELFF TGTGCCAGCTCCAGGCAGGGCACCGGGGAGCTGTTTTTT
TRBJ2-7 . 13 TRBD1 TRBV10-3 CAIGGQLGSEQYF TGTGCCATCGGGGGACAGCTGGGAAGCGAGCAGTACTTC
TRBJ2-6 . 16 TRBD1 TRBV24-1 CATSDDRVTGANVLTF TGTGCCACCAGTGATGACAGGGTCACTGGGGCCAACGTCCTGACTTTC
TRBJ1-5 . 16 TRBD1 TRBV24-1 CATSDPGTGSNQPQHF TGTGCCACCAGTGACCCCGGGACAGGGAGTAATCAGCCCCAGCATTTT
TRBJ2-1 . 14 . TRBV4-3 CASSGSPSYNEQFF TGCGCCAGCAGCGGGAGTCCCTCCTACAATGAGCAGTTCTTC
TRBJ2-7 . 16 TRBD2 TRBV11-3 CASSPGTSGSQYEQYF TGTGCCAGCAGCCCCGGGACTAGCGGGAGCCAATACGAGCAGTACTTC
TRBJ2-6 . 16 . TRBV5-6 CASSLVRYSGANVLTF TGTGCCAGCAGCTTGGTACGGTACTCTGGGGCCAACGTCCTGACTTTC
TRBJ2-5 . 15 . TRBV11-2 CASSLGGGAGETQYF TGTGCCAGCAGCTTAGGAGGGGGAGCGGGGGAGACCCAGTACTTC
TRBJ2-7 . 15 . TRBV15 CATSRAEVWSYEQYF TGTGCCACCAGCAGAGCCGAGGTGTGGTCCTACGAGCAGTACTTC
TRBJ2-1 . 12 . TRBV6-5 CASSPGYNEQFF TGTGCCAGCAGCCCCGGCTACAATGAGCAGTTCTTC
TRBJ2-7 few 14 TRBD2 TRBV5-1 CASSLTSGTYEQYF TGCGCCAGCAGCTTGACTAGCGGAACCTACGAGCAGTACTTC
TRBJ2-2 . 15 . TRBV5-1 CASSLGTGNTGELFF TGCGCCAGCAGCTTGGGGACTGGGAACACCGGGGAGCTGTTTTTT
TRBJ2-1 . 15 TRBD2 TRBV24-1 CASSGAGAGYNEQFF TGTGCCTCCTCCGGCGCGGGAGCCGGCTACAATGAGCAGTTCTTC
TRBJ2-7 . 15 TRBD1 TRBV27 CASSLKTGYPYEQYF TGTGCCAGCAGTTTGAAGACAGGGTACCCCTACGAGCAGTACTTC
TRBJ2-3 many 14 . TRBV27 CASSLDSSTDTQYF TGTGCCAGCAGTTTGGACAGTTCCACAGATACGCAGTATTTT
TRBJ2-5 . 14 . TRBV7-8 CASSLARERETQYF TGTGCCAGCAGCTTAGCGAGGGAGCGGGAGACCCAGTACTTC
TRBJ2-7 few 13 TRBD2 TRBV27 CASSPGLHYEQYF TGTGCCAGCAGTCCGGGACTACACTACGAGCAGTACTTC
TRBJ2-1 once 20 . TRBV4-2 CASSQDLSYRMAGKGNEQFF TGTGCCAGCAGCCAAGATCTATCATACCGCATGGCGGGAAAGGGCAATGAGCAGTTCTTC
TRBJ1-2 . 14 . TRBV23-1 CASSHQGSGHGYTF TGCGCCAGCAGTCATCAGGGATCGGGCCATGGCTACACCTTC
TRBJ2-1 . 16 TRBD2 TRBV24-1 CATSDPAGGPNNEQFF TGTGCCACCAGTGACCCAGCGGGAGGGCCGAACAATGAGCAGTTCTTC
TRBJ1-4 . 14 . TRBV7-9 CASSRGQLSEKLFF TGTGCCAGCAGCCGCGGACAGTTGTCGGAAAAACTGTTTTTT
TRBJ2-1 . 15 TRBD2 TRBV11-2 CASSLEAGVGNEQFF TGTGCCAGCAGCTTAGAGGCGGGAGTGGGCAATGAGCAGTTCTTC
TRBJ2-7 . 15 . TRBV3-1/TRBV3-2 CASSQEGGALHEQYF TGTGCCAGCAGCCAAGAAGGGGGGGCCCTCCACGAGCAGTACTTC
TRBJ2-4 . 16 . TRBV7-9 CASSPPLTRAKNIQYF TGTGCCAGCAGCCCTCCCTTGACTCGGGCCAAAAACATTCAGTACTTC
TRBJ1-1 . 13 . TRBV6-5 CASSRLRNTEAFF TGTGCCAGCAGCCGACTTAGGAACACTGAAGCTTTCTTT
TRBJ2-7 . 16 TRBD2 TRBV28 CASRRGLAWARGVQYF TGTGCCAGCAGACGGGGACTAGCGTGGGCCCGGGGTGTGCAGTACTTC
TRBJ1-1 . 16 TRBD1 TRBV19 CASSIRRQGINAEAFF TGTGCCAGTAGTATTAGGCGACAGGGCATTAACGCTGAAGCTTTCTTT
TRBJ2-7 . 15 . TRBV9 CASSAYSGRSYEQYF TGTGCCAGCAGCGCGTATAGCGGACGATCCTACGAGCAGTACTTC
TRBJ2-1 . 19 TRBD1 TRBV7-2 CASSLPQGLDRSSYNEQFF TGTGCCAGCAGCTTACCACAGGGGCTTGATAGGAGCTCCTACAATGAGCAGTTCTTC
TRBJ1-1 . 13 TRBD1 TRBV28 CASSNRGRTEAFF TGTGCCAGCAGTAACAGGGGGCGCACTGAAGCTTTCTTT
TRBJ2-5 . 15 TRBD2 TRBV6-5 CASSYGTSGRETQYF TGTGCCAGCAGTTACGGGACTAGCGGGAGGGAGACCCAGTACTTC
TRBJ2-7 . 15 TRBD2 TRBV27 CASSPLAGGSYEQYF TGTGCCAGCAGTCCACTAGCGGGAGGATCCTACGAGCAGTACTTC
TRBJ2-7 once 16 TRBD1 TRBV18 CASSPSRQGRTYEQYF TGTGCCAGCTCACCCTCGAGACAGGGGAGGACCTACGAGCAGTACTTC
TRBJ1-4 . 15 TRBD1 TRBV27 CASSPRTGTNEKLFF TGTGCCAGCAGTCCCAGGACAGGGACTAATGAAAAACTGTTTTTT
TRBJ1-5 . 13 . TRBV28 CASSSQAISPQHF TGTGCCAGCAGTTCACAGGCAATCAGCCCCCAGCATTTT
TRBJ2-7 . 11 . TRBV27 CASSLNHEQYF TGTGCCAGCAGTTTAAACCACGAGCAGTACTTC
TRBJ1-1 . 13 TRBD1 TRBV3-1/TRBV3-2 CASSQDTGGEAFF TGTGCCAGCAGCCAAGATACAGGGGGTGAAGCTTTCTTT
TRBJ2-7 . 12 . TRBV28 CASRLGAYEQYF TGTGCCAGCAGACTAGGAGCCTACGAGCAGTACTTC
TRBJ2-3 . 15 . TRBV5-5 CASSLRGSGTDTQYF TGTGCCAGCAGCTTGCGGGGGAGTGGGACAGATACGCAGTATTTT
TRBJ2-5 . 19 TRBD2 TRBV7-9 CASSPRTSGRTPIQETQYF TGTGCCAGCAGCCCGCGGACTAGCGGGAGGACTCCCATCCAAGAGACCCAGTACTTC
TRBJ2-5 . 12 TRBD1 TRBV10-3 CAKGQTQETQYF TGTGCCAAGGGACAGACTCAAGAGACCCAGTACTTC
TRBJ2-7 few 15 . TRBV30 CAWSIAQGTRYEQYF TGTGCCTGGAGTATCGCGCAGGGCACCCGCTACGAGCAGTACTTC
TRBJ1-5 . 12 . TRBV30 CAQGGNNQPQHF TGTGCCCAAGGGGGTAACAATCAGCCCCAGCATTTT
TRBJ2-3 . 16 TRBD2 TRBV9 CASSVGNSGRKDTQYF TGTGCCAGCAGCGTAGGGAATAGCGGGAGAAAAGATACGCAGTATTTT
TRBJ2-7 . 11 . TRBV6-5 CASSQAYEQYF TGTGCCAGCAGTCAGGCCTACGAGCAGTACTTC
TRBJ2-7 . 14 TRBD2 TRBV7-9 CASSPSGKPYEQYF TGTGCCAGCAGCCCTAGCGGGAAGCCCTACGAGCAGTACTTC
TRBJ1-1 . 14 TRBD1 TRBV5-1 CASSSQTGSTEAFF TGCGCCAGCAGCAGCCAGACAGGGAGCACTGAAGCTTTCTTT
TRBJ2-1 . 15 . TRBV3-1/TRBV3-2 CASSQTGRTYNEQFF TGTGCCAGCAGCCAAACAGGGCGGACCTACAATGAGCAGTTCTTC
TRBJ1-1 . 16 . TRBV4-2 CASSQGSAGLGTEAFF TGTGCCAGCAGCCAAGGGTCCGCGGGGCTCGGCACTGAAGCTTTCTTT
TRBJ2-3 . 12 TRBD2 TRBV5-4 CASSLAGNTQYF TGTGCCAGCAGCTTAGCGGGAAATACGCAGTATTTT